The 19 T cell receptor beta chains reported below all come from one sample, sequenced in a study of preoperative IRX-2 immunotherapy in early breast cancer. TCRdb keeps only in-frame clones here, not all; method: immunoSEQ multiplex PCR. Of fewer than 40,000 clones in the sample, 85% to 90% were seen once. The treatment: preoperative locoregional IRX-2 cytokine immunotherapy. The starting material was tumor tissue, obtained after IRX-2 immunotherapy. These receptor sequences come from a human donor with breast cancer.

The chain couples TRBV18 to TRBJ1-3, with D possibly TRBD1 on 6 matching bases. CDR3 length equals 14 residues. Per the germline V gene, CDR1 is KGHSH and CDR2 is LQKENI. V shed 4 bases and J shed 0 bases, with 7 bases lying between them. The CDR3 spells CASSRDNSGNTIYF. CDR3 coding DNA: TGTGCCAGCTCACGGGACAACTCTGGAAACACCATATATTTT.

The chain joins TRBV11-3 to TRBJ2-2, with a tentative D call TRBD1 (5 bases). CDR1 is SGHNT and CDR2 is YENEEA in the germline V gene. V lost 5 bases and J lost 5, with 15 bases in between. This CDR3 is built from 15 residues. CDR3 amino acids: CASSTRQLSTGELFF. In nucleotides, the CDR3 is TGTGCCAGCAGCACGAGACAGTTAAGTACCGGGGAGCTGTTTTTT.

This clone is a singleton in its sample. The chain couples TRBV4-1 to TRBJ1-4, with D tentatively TRBD1 (5 bases). Trimming shortened V by 0 bases and J by 10 bases, and 21 bases separated the two germline ends. CDR3 length equals 17 residues. The germline CDR1 and CDR2 sequences are MGHRA and YSYEKL. The CDR3 region is CASSQDPRTPGPGKLFF. CDR3 DNA sequence: TGCGCCAGCAGCCAAGATCCTCGGACCCCGGGGCCAGGAAAACTGTTTTTT.

The V gene is TRBV6-8, the J gene TRBJ1-2, with a tentative D call TRBD1 (5 bases). The germline gives CDR1 MNHGY, CDR2 SAAAGT. V lost 6 bases and J lost 5, with 13 bases in between. CDR3 size: 13 residues. CDR3 DNA: TGTGCCAGCAGGGACCCGGGGGGATATGGCTACACCTTC. Protein sequence: CASRDPGGYGYTF.

The V and J genes are TRBV1 and TRBJ2-2; TRBD2, the table's D call, lacks a check against the DNA. TRBV1 is labeled a pseudogene. The CDR3 contains 15 residues. In nucleotides, the CDR3 is TGCGCCAGCAGCCCCACTAGGGCGGGCACCGGGGAGCTGTTTTTT. Translated: CASSPTRAGTGELFF.

The rearrangement joins TRBV1 to TRBJ2-5; the D call in the table, TRBD2, was not verified against the DNA. TRBV1 has pseudogene status. The CDR3 consists of 16 residues. The CDR3 sequence is CASSLVSGGAGETQYF. DNA of the CDR3: TGCGCCAGCAGCCTAGTAAGCGGGGGGGCCGGAGAGACCCAGTACTTC.

V gene TRBV11-3 combines with J gene TRBJ1-1; TRBD1 is a possible D gene (5 bases). Germline V lookup: CDR1 SGHNT, CDR2 YENEEA. V lost 1 base and J 3 bases, leaving 12 bases between the germline ends. The CDR3 loop spans 15 amino acids. CDR3 sequence reads: CASSLVLGHHTEAFF. The CDR3 region has the DNA TGTGCCAGCAGCTTAGTTCTCGGACACCACACTGAAGCTTTCTTT. The full variable domain, completed using reference TRBV11-3 and TRBJ1-1, is EAGVVQSPRYKIIEKKQPVAFWCNPISGHNTLYWYLQNLGQGPELLIRYENEEAVDDSQLPKDRFSAERLKGVDSTLKIQPAELGDSAVYLCASSLVLGHHTEAFFGQGTRLTVV.

The CDR3 protein is CASSLSWGPSSYEQYV. For the CDR3, the DNA is TGTGCCAGCAGCCTATCGTGGGGACCTAGCTCCTACGAGCAGTACGTC. The chain uses TRBV11-3 and TRBJ2-7, with D possibly called TRBD1 or TRBD2 (5 bases each). This CDR3 spans 16 amino acids. V was clipped by 5 bases and J by 0 bases, with 17 bases between them. CDR1 and CDR2 (germline): SGHNT, YENEEA.

About this clone itself: This same CDR3 is encoded by further DNA sequences in the sample. The CDR3 reads CASSPRMNTEAFF. The DNA of the CDR3 is TGTGCCAGCAGCCCCCGTATGAACACTGAAGCTTTCTTT. The rearrangement joins TRBV7-1 to TRBJ1-1; D is unclear. TRBV7-1 is placed among ORFs of uncertain function. The CDR3 runs 13 residues. The V gene lost 5 bases and the J gene lost 0 bases, with 7 bases spanning the gap.

CDR3 region: CASSVGPASYEQYF. The CDR3 DNA reads TGTGCCAGCAGTGTGGGACCTGCTTCCTACGAGCAGTACTTC. The rearrangement links TRBV11-3 to TRBJ2-7; D tentatively reads TRBD1 or TRBD2 (5 bases each). CDR3 size: 14 residues. Trimming took off 6 bases at V and 1 base at J, with 13 bases between the two ends. CDR1 and CDR2 from the germline V gene are SGHNT and YENEEA.

The V call is TRBV18, the J call TRBJ2-1, with no clear D. This CDR3 is built from 17 residues. From germline, CDR1 is KGHSH and CDR2 LQKENI. V gave up 0 bases and J gave up 3 bases, with 15 bases separating them. The CDR3 sequence is CASSPPSVGPFYNEQFF. In DNA form, the CDR3 reads TGTGCCAGCTCACCACCCAGCGTAGGGCCTTTCTACAATGAGCAGTTCTTC.

This chain joins TRBV19 and TRBJ1-2; the match to TRBD1 covers 9 bases. CDR1 LNHDA and CDR2 SQIVND come from the germline V gene (reference sequence). V lost 10 bases and J lost 5; bases outside the gene matches: 17. There are 16 residues in the CDR3. The DNA for the CDR3 is TGTGCCACCTCTCACCCAACCGGGACAGGGTTGTATGGCTACACCTTC. Translation gives CATSHPTGTGLYGYTF. Full variable domain (outside the CDR3, taken from reference TRBV19 and TRBJ1-2): DGGITQSPKYLFRKEGQNVTLSCEQNLNHDAMYWYRQDPGQGLRLIYYSQIVNDFQKGDIAEGYSVSREKKESFPLTVTSAQKNPTAFYLCATSHPTGTGLYGYTFGSGTRLTVV.

V gene TRBV6-8 combines with J gene TRBJ2-7; D uncertain. V lost 8 bases and J 5 bases, leaving 13 bases between the germline ends. This CDR3 spans 12 amino acids. CDR1 and CDR2 (germline): MNHGY, SAAAGT. The CDR3: CASVSAWNEQYF. Here the CDR3 DNA reads TGTGCCAGCGTCAGTGCTTGGAACGAGCAGTACTTC.

V gene TRBV7-6 combines with J gene TRBJ1-2, with TRBD1 as a possible D gene (5 bases). Deletions cut 2 bases from V and 7 bases from J, with 14 bases between. Germline assignment: CDR1 SGHVS and CDR2 FNYEAQ. The CDR3 is made up of 14 amino acids. The CDR3 region has the DNA TGTGCCAGCAGCTTATACCGGGGGTATGGTGGCTACACCTTC. It specifies CASSLYRGYGGYTF.

The V and J genes are TRBV11-3 and TRBJ1-4; 9 bases are a match to TRBD1. Germline loops: CDR1 SGHNT, CDR2 YENEEA. This CDR3 contains 15 residues. The J segment lost 7 bases and the V segment lost 6 bases, leaving 9 bases of the junction unmatched. The CDR3 sequence: CASRETGGAGEKLFF. The CDR3 DNA is TGTGCCAGCAGAGAAACAGGGGGCGCGGGTGAAAAACTGTTTTTT.

The CDR3 DNA reads TGTGCCATCACGGGACAGGGGGCGACGGCAGGGGCCAACGTCCTGACTTTC. It codes for CAITGQGATAGANVLTF. The chain joins TRBV6-8 to TRBJ2-6; 12 nucleotides agree with TRBD1. The germline V gene has CDR1 MNHGY and CDR2 SAAAGT. The CDR3 consists of 17 residues. V dropped 10 bases and J dropped 4; count of bases not matched to a gene: 11.

This sequence joins TRBV9 and TRBJ1-2; the match to TRBD1 covers 7 bases. V was pared by 4 bases and J by 4 bases, with 10 bases of the junction left unmatched. The CDR3 totals 15 residues. Per germline, CDR1 SGDLS and CDR2 YYNGEE. The DNA of the CDR3 is TGTGCCAGCAGCCTGGAAGGGGGCTATGGCTATGGCTACACCTTC. This sequence encodes CASSLEGGYGYGYTF.

This rearrangement joins TRBV6-8 to TRBJ1-2; no firm D call. Looked up from germline, CDR1 is MNHGY and CDR2 is SAAAGT. CDR3 size: 12 residues. Trimming stripped 2 bases from V and 8 bases from J, with 9 bases between. The CDR3 spells CASSYSRWGYTF. In DNA, the CDR3 is TGTGCCAGCAGTTACAGTCGATGGGGCTACACCTTC.

The genes are TRBV11-3 and TRBJ1-4; 9 bases align to TRBD1. Germline lookup yields CDR1 SGHNT and CDR2 YENEEA. The ends lost 5 bases at V and 8 bases at J; junction bases unmatched: 9. The CDR3 consists of 15 residues. The CDR3 coding sequence is TGTGCCAGCAGCCCCTCGGGACAGGGAGGCGAAAAACTGTTTTTT. Its translation: CASSPSGQGGEKLFF.